The 25 T cell receptor beta chains listed next were all sequenced from one sample in a study of T cells after yellow fever vaccination. One entry per CDR3 protein, called by TCRdb with MiXCR from the 5' RACE reads. The sample lists around 200,000 distinct CDR3 sequences; approximately 10% were seen once. The sequences come from CD8+ T cells sorted from PBMCs, collected 15 days after the yellow fever booster vaccination. These receptors were taken from a young man who received the YFV17D yellow fever vaccine.

This chain uses TRBV7-2 with TRBJ2-3, with 12 bases fitting TRBD2. V was clipped by 4 bases and J by 3 bases; unmatched bases: 5. CDR1 and CDR2 (germline): SGHTA, FQGNSA. This CDR3 is 16 amino acids long. The CDR3 nucleotides read TGTGCCAGCAGCTATCTGACTAGCGGGGGAACAGATACGCAGTATTTT. Translation: CASSYLTSGGTDTQYF.

The rearrangement uses TRBV11-2 and TRBJ1-2, with D possibly TRBD1 on 6 matching bases. The CDR3 loop spans 15 amino acids. Trimming cost V 5 bases and J 8 bases, with 21 bases left between them. Germline-derived CDR1 and CDR2 are SGHAT and FQNNGV. This CDR3 is CASSPWVGPGEGYTF. CDR3 in DNA: TGTGCCAGCAGCCCCTGGGTAGGACCAGGGGAGGGCTACACCTTC.

This clonotype was picked up one time. The J gene is TRBJ2-7, the V gene TRBV20-1; no clear D. The CDR3 is made up of 12 amino acids. Germline loops: CDR1 DFQATT, CDR2 SNEGSKA (reference sequence). Trimming cost V 4 bases and J 3 bases, with 10 bases left between them. The CDR3 region is CSATTDYYEQYF. For the CDR3, the DNA is TGCAGTGCTACCACAGATTACTACGAGCAGTACTTC.

This clonotype was detected ten times or more. The genes are TRBV29-1 and TRBJ2-5; 8 nucleotides agree with TRBD1. CDR1 and CDR2 from the germline V gene are SQVTM and ANQGSEA. The CDR3 is 16 residues long. V trimming: 1 base; J trimming: 5 bases; junction bases outside the gene matches: 12. CDR3 loop: CSVEGVIRQGLETQYF. The DNA for the CDR3 is TGCAGCGTTGAAGGGGTAATACGACAGGGGCTGGAGACCCAGTACTTC.

This clonotype was detected only a few times. The V call is TRBV27, the J call TRBJ1-2; D may be TRBD1 (5 bases). Germline-derived CDR1 and CDR2 are MNHEY and SMNVEV (reference sequence). The CDR3 totals 15 residues. The V gene lost 2 bases and the J gene lost 5 bases, with 15 bases spanning the gap. The CDR3 sequence: CASSLGGQGMYGYTF. The DNA for the CDR3 is TGTGCCAGCAGTTTAGGAGGACAAGGGATGTATGGCTACACCTTC.

This chain links TRBV29-1 with TRBJ1-5, with D hard to call. The CDR3 is 15 amino acids. Germline values: CDR1 SQVTM, CDR2 ANQGSEA. V was trimmed by 3 bases and J by 4 bases, leaving 16 bases between them. CDR3 protein: CSVEFPTEANQPQHF. The CDR3 DNA reads TGCAGCGTTGAGTTCCCGACCGAAGCAAATCAGCCCCAGCATTTT.

This clonotype was observed at least ten times. V is TRBV7-3 and J is TRBJ2-1; 9 nucleotides line up with TRBD1. The length of the CDR3 is 14 residues. V dropped 5 bases and J dropped 7; count of bases not matched to a gene: 6. The V gene's germline CDR1 is SGHTA and CDR2 FQGTGA. The CDR3 loop reads CASSPDRGGNEQFF. CDR3 sequence (DNA): TGTGCCAGCAGCCCGGACAGGGGAGGGAATGAGCAGTTCTTC.

The sample holds many counts of this clonotype. J is TRBJ1-2 and V is TRBV27; D is ambiguous. The CDR3 runs to 14 residues. The ends were cut back, 3 bases at V and 4 bases at J, with 12 bases in the middle. Germline lookup yields CDR1 MNHEY and CDR2 SMNVEV (reference sequence). CDR3: CASSFMGRGYGYTF. CDR3 DNA: TGTGCCAGCAGTTTTATGGGGAGAGGCTATGGCTACACCTTC.

The gene calls are TRBV12-3 or TRBV12-4 and TRBJ1-5; weak D call: TRBD1 (5 bases). Trimming stripped 5 bases from V and 6 bases from J, with 20 bases between. This CDR3 has 16 residues. CDR3 region: CASSPRYGAAGQPQHF. The CDR3 bases are TGTGCCAGCAGTCCCCGTTACGGGGCCGCCGGTCAGCCCCAGCATTTT.

This clonotype was recorded a few times. The junction and the germline gene differ at one end; a read error may be behind it. The chain recombines TRBV19 with TRBJ2-2; weak D call: TRBD1 (5 bases). The length of the CDR3 is 17 residues. CDR1 is LNHDA, CDR2 SQIVND, per germline (reference sequence). In DNA, the CDR3 is TGTGCCAGTAGTATACCGACAGCTGACCCGAACTCCGGGGAGCTGTTTTTT. The encoded protein is CASSIPTADPNSGELFF.

V is TRBV5-1 and J is TRBJ1-1; a weak D match, TRBD1 (6 bases). CDR1 SGHRS and CDR2 YFSETQ come from the germline V gene. Trimming removed 5 bases at V and 6 bases at J, with 11 bases between. This CDR3 contains 12 residues. For the CDR3, the DNA is TGCGCCAGCAGGAGCGAGGGGGCTGAAGCTTTCTTT. This codes for CASRSEGAEAFF.

There are a few counts of this clonotype. The chain employs TRBV28 and TRBJ2-4; the D gene could be TRBD1 or TRBD2 (5 bases each). Germline CDR1 MDHEN, CDR2 SYDVKM. V was clipped by 4 bases and J by 8 bases, with 21 bases between them. This CDR3 comprises 16 residues. CDR3 amino acids: CASSSPPERLGDIQYF. For the CDR3, the DNA is TGTGCCAGCAGTTCCCCCCCTGAGAGGCTGGGGGACATTCAGTACTTC. The full variable domain, its missing parts supplied by reference TRBV28 and TRBJ2-4, is DVKVTQSSRYLVKRTGEKVFLECVQDMDHENMFWYRQDPGLGLRLIYFSYDVKMKEKGDIPEGYSVSREKKERFSLILESASTNQTSMYLCASSSPPERLGDIQYFGAGTRLSVL.

This clonotype has just a few counts. The rearrangement links TRBV9 to TRBJ2-1; TRBD1 matches at 8 bases. Germline V gene lookup returns CDR1 SGDLS and CDR2 YYNGEE. The V segment lost 4 bases and the J segment 8 bases; nucleotides outside the gene matches: 8. CDR3 length: 14 residues. The CDR3: CASSPDRVEDEQFF. In DNA form, the CDR3 reads TGTGCCAGCAGCCCGGACAGGGTAGAGGATGAGCAGTTCTTC.

In its sample, this clonotype was seen many times. V usage is TRBV4-1 and J usage is TRBJ2-3; D is uncertain. Germline-derived CDR1 and CDR2 are MGHRA and YSYEKL. V was trimmed by 0 bases and J by 6 bases, leaving 7 bases between them. The CDR3 runs to 13 residues. The CDR3 spells CASSQESADTQYF. The CDR3 nucleotides are TGCGCCAGCAGCCAAGAGTCCGCGGATACGCAGTATTTT.

This chain joins TRBV3-1 and TRBJ2-1; TRBD1 matches at 7 bases. CDR3 length equals 14 residues. Germline V lookup: CDR1 LGHDT, CDR2 YNNKEL (reference sequence). The trim removed 4 bases at V and 8 bases at J, leaving 8 bases unmatched. The CDR3 loop reads CASSPDGTDDEQFF. The CDR3 nucleotides read TGTGCCAGCAGCCCGGACGGGACAGACGATGAGCAGTTCTTC.

V is TRBV7-4 and J is TRBJ2-3; 9 positions agree with TRBD2. This CDR3 has 14 residues. Germline CDR1 and CDR2: SGHVT and SQSDAQ. Trimming at V came to 6 bases and at J to 3 bases, leaving 4 bases not matched to a gene. The CDR3 loop is CASRLAGRTDTQYF. The CDR3 bases are TGTGCCAGCAGGCTAGCGGGGAGGACAGATACGCAGTATTTT.

The rearrangement links TRBV4-1 to TRBJ2-5; tentatively, D is TRBD1 or TRBD2 (5 bases each). Germline V gene sequence: CDR1 MGHRA, CDR2 YSYEKL. This CDR3 comprises 14 residues. V gave up 4 bases and J gave up 4 bases, with 13 bases separating them. The CDR3 region is CASSPQPGPETQYF. CDR3 coding DNA: TGCGCCAGCAGCCCGCAACCGGGGCCAGAGACCCAGTACTTC.

The chain recombines TRBV6-2 or TRBV6-3 with TRBJ2-5; TRBD1 agrees at 9 bases. Germline V gene lookup returns CDR1 MNHEY and CDR2 SVGEGT. CDR3 length: 16 residues. V dropped 5 bases and J dropped 5; count of bases not matched to a gene: 12. The CDR3 nucleotides read TGTGCCAGCAGTGGACCGACGGGACAGGGAGGGGAGACCCAGTACTTC. It yields the protein CASSGPTGQGGETQYF.

This chain links TRBV4-1 with TRBJ2-7; 7 nucleotides agree with TRBD1. Germline CDR1 is MGHRA and CDR2 is YSYEKL. CDR3 size: 16 residues. J was trimmed by 0 bases and V by 1 base; bases with no gene match: 6. CDR3 protein: CASSQGQGVSSYEQYF. As DNA, the CDR3 is TGCGCCAGCAGCCAAGGGCAGGGGGTCTCCTCCTACGAGCAGTACTTC.

A note on this clonotype: Compared with germline, one end of the junction differs, possibly owing to a read error. This chain connects TRBV10-3 to TRBJ2-1, with 8 positions matching TRBD1. Per germline, CDR1 ENHRY and CDR2 SYGVKD. The CDR3 loop spans 14 amino acids. The CDR3 DNA reads as TGTGCCATCAGTAGACAGGGGAGCGACAATGATCAGTTCTTC. It codes for CAISRQGSDNDQFF.

The chain carries TRBV30 and TRBJ2-7, with 8 bases that match TRBD1. Germline V gene lookup returns CDR1 GTSNPN and CDR2 SVGIG (reference sequence). With V trimmed by 4 bases and J by 6 bases, 2 bases remained unmatched. This CDR3 is 11 amino acids long. As DNA, the CDR3 is TGTGCCTGGATGCAGGGGGCCGAGCAGTACTTC. It encodes CAWMQGAEQYF.

This clonotype was found a few times. V and J are TRBV5-5 and TRBJ2-4, with 15 bases matching TRBD2. The germline V gene encodes CDR1 SGHKS and CDR2 YYEKEE (reference sequence). V dropped 3 bases and J dropped 8; count of bases not matched to a gene: 9. This CDR3 spans 17 amino acids. The CDR3 spells CASSSRTSGGARYIQYF. The DNA of the CDR3 is TGTGCCAGCAGCTCCCGGACTAGCGGGGGGGCCCGGTACATTCAGTACTTC.

This clonotype was recorded a few times. This chain connects TRBV4-1 to TRBJ2-5; either TRBD1 or TRBD2 may fit D (5 bases each). Germline V gives CDR1 MGHRA, CDR2 YSYEKL. The V end lost 5 bases, the J end lost 0 bases, and 10 bases lay between the germline ends. This CDR3 is built from 14 residues. The CDR3 DNA sequence: TGCGCCAGCAGCTGGGGCGGGTACCAAGAGACCCAGTACTTC. This translates into CASSWGGYQETQYF.

V and J are TRBV5-1 and TRBJ2-5; 8 bases match TRBD1. J lost 0 bases, V lost 0 bases, and 4 bases had no gene match. Germline values: CDR1 SGHRS, CDR2 YFSETQ. The length of the CDR3 is 16 residues. As DNA, the CDR3 is TGCGCCAGCAGCTTGGGCACAGGGGGAAACCAAGAGACCCAGTACTTC. This codes for CASSLGTGGNQETQYF. The variable domain in full, completed from reference TRBV5-1 and TRBJ2-5, reads KAGVTQTPRYLIKTRGQQVTLSCSPISGHRSVSWYQQTPGQGLQFLFEYFSETQRNKGNFPGRFSGRQFSNSRSEMNVSTLELGDSALYLCASSLGTGGNQETQYFGPGTRLLVL.

This clonotype was detected many times. The CDR3 DNA sequence: TGTGCCAGCAGTTACCGGTTAGCGGGGGCTGAGCAGTTCTTC. Encoded protein: CASSYRLAGAEQFF. The genes are TRBV6-2 or TRBV6-3 and TRBJ2-1, with 9 bases aligning to TRBD2. V was clipped by 2 bases and J by 9 bases; unmatched bases: 5. Germline V CDR1 and CDR2: MNHEY, SVGEGT. This CDR3 region has 14 residues.